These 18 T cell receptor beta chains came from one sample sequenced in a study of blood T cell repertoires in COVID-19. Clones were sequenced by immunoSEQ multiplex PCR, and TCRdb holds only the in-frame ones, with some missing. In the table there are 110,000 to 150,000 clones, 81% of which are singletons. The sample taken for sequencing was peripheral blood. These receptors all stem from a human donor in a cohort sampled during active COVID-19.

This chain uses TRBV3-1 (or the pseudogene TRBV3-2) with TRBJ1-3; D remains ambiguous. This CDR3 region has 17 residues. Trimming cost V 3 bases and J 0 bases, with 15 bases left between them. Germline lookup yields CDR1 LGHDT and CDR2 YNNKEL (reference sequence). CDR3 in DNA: TGTGCCAGCAGCCATCATAGTCAGCGGGTCTCTGGAAACACCATATATTTT. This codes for CASSHHSQRVSGNTIYF.

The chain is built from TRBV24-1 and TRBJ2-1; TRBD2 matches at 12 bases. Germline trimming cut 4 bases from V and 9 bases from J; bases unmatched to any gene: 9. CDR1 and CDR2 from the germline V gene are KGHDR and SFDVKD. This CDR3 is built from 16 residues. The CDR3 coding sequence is TGTGCCACCAGTGACAGCCTAGCGGGAGGGACCCTTGAGCAGTTCTTC. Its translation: CATSDSLAGGTLEQFF.

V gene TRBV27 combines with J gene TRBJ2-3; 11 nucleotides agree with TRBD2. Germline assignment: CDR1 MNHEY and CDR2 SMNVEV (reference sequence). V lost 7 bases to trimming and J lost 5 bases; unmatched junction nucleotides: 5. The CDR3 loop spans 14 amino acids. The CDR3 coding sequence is TGTGCCAGCACCGCTCTAGCGGGAGGAGATACGCAGTATTTT. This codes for CASTALAGGDTQYF.

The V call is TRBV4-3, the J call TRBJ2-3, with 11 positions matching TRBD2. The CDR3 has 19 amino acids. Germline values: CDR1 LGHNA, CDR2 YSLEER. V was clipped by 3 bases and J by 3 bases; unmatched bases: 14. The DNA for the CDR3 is TGCGCCAGCAGCCATCAGGTCGGACTAGCGGGTCATATTACAGATACGCAGTATTTT. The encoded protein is CASSHQVGLAGHITDTQYF.

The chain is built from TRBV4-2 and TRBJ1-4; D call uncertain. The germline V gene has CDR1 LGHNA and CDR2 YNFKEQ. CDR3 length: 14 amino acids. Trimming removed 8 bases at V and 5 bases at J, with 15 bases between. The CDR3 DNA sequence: TGTGCCAGCTCCCTAAACTCGGTGAATGAAAAACTGTTTTTT. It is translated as CASSLNSVNEKLFF.

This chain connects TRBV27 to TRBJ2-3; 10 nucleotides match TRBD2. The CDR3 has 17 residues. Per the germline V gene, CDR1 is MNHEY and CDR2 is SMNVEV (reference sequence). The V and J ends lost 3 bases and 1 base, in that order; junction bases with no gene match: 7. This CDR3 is CASSLFSLAGRTDTQYF. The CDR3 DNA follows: TGTGCCAGCAGTTTGTTTTCACTAGCGGGACGCACAGATACGCAGTATTTT.

In DNA, the CDR3 is TGTGCCACCAGCAGAGTTAAAATCGTCGGCCAAGAGACCCAGTACTTC. Protein: CATSRVKIVGQETQYF. The rearrangement uses TRBV15 and TRBJ2-5, with unresolved D. The CDR3 has 16 residues. V lost 1 base and J 1 base, leaving 13 bases between the germline ends. CDR1 is LNHNV and CDR2 is YYDKDF in the germline V gene (reference sequence).

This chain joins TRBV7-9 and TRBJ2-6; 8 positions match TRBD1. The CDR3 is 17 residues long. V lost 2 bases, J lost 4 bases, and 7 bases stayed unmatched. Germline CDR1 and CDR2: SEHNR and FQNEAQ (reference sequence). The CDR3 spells CASSLLGQGAGANVLTF. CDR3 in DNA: TGTGCCAGCAGCTTATTAGGCCAGGGGGCCGGGGCCAACGTCCTGACTTTC.

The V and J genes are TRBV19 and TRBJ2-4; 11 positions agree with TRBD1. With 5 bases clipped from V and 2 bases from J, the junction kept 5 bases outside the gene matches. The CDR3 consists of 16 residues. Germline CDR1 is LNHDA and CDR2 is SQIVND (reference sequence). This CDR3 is CASSPGQGAPKNIQYF. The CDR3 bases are TGTGCCAGTAGTCCCGGACAGGGGGCGCCCAAAAACATTCAGTACTTC. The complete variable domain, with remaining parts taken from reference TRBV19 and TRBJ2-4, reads DGGITQSPKYLFRKEGQNVTLSCEQNLNHDAMYWYRQDPGQGLRLIYYSQIVNDFQKGDIAEGYSVSREKKESFPLTVTSAQKNPTAFYLCASSPGQGAPKNIQYFGAGTRLSVL.

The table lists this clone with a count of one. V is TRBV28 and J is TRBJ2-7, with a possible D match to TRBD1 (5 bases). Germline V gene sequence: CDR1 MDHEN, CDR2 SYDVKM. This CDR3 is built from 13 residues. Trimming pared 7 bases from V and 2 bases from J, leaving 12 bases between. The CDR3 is CASTGAPTYEQYF. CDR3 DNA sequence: TGTGCCAGCACTGGGGCACCCACCTACGAGCAGTACTTC.

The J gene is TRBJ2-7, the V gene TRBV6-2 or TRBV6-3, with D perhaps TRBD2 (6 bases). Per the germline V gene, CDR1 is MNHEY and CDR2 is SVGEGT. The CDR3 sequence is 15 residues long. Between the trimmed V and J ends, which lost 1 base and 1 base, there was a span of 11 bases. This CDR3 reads CASSYWGGGSYEQYF. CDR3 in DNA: TGTGCCAGCAGTTACTGGGGAGGAGGTTCCTACGAGCAGTACTTC.

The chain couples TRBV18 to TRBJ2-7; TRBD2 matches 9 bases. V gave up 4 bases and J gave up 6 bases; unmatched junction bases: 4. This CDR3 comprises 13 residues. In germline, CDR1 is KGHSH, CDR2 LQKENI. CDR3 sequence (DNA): TGTGCCAGCTCACTTAGCGGGAGTCCCGAGCAGTACTTC. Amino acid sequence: CASSLSGSPEQYF.

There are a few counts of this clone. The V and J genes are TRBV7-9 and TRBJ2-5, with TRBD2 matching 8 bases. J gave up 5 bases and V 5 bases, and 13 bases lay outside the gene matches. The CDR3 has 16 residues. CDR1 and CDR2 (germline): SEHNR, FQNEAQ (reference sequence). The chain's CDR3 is CASSVGAGGLMETQYF. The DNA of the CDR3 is TGTGCCAGCAGCGTAGGGGCGGGGGGATTGATGGAGACCCAGTACTTC.

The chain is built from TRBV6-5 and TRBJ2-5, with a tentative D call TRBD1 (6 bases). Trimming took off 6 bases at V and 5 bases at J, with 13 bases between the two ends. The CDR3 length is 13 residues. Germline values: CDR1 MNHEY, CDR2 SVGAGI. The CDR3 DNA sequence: TGTGCCAGCAGCCATCAGGGGTGGGAGACCCAGTACTTC. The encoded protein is CASSHQGWETQYF.

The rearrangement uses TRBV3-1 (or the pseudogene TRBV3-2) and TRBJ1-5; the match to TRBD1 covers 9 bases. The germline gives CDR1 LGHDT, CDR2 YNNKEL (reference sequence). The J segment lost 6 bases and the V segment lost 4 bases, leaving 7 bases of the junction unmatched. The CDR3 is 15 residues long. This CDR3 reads CASSPRDREGQPQHF. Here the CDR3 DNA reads TGTGCCAGCAGCCCCCGGGACAGGGAAGGTCAGCCCCAGCATTTT.

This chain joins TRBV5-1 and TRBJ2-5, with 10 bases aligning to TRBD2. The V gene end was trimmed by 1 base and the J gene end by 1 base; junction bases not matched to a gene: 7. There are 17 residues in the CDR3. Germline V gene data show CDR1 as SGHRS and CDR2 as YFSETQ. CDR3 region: CASSLYPSGSLQETQYF. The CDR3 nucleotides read TGCGCCAGCAGCTTGTACCCTAGCGGGAGTCTCCAAGAGACCCAGTACTTC.

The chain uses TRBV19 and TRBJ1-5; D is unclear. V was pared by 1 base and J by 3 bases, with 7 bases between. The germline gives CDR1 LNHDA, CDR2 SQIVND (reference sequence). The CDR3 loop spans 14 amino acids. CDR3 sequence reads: CASSIGQNNQPQHF. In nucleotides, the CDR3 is TGTGCCAGTAGTATAGGGCAGAACAATCAGCCCCAGCATTTT.

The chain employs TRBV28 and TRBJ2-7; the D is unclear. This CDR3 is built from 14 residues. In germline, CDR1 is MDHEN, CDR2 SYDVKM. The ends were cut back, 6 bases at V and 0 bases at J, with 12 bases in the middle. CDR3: CASSPHTNSYEQYF. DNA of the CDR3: TGTGCCAGCAGCCCACACACGAACTCCTACGAGCAGTACTTC.